This T cell receptor (beta chain) was identified during a study of blood T cell repertoires in COVID-19. Clones were sequenced by immunoSEQ multiplex PCR, and TCRdb holds only the in-frame ones, with some missing. The table records under 200,000 clones, roughly 88% of them present only once. The CDR3 totals 16 residues. Germline CDR1 and CDR2: SEHNR and FQNEAQ (reference sequence). Between the trimmed V and J ends, which lost 5 bases and 5 bases, there was a span of 18 bases. The chain employs TRBV7-9 and TRBJ1-4, with D possibly matching TRBD1 (6 bases). The source is a young man with acute or convalescent COVID-19. The sequencing sample was made of peripheral blood. CDR3 sequence: CASSHDRQNLNEKLFF. CDR3 coding DNA: TGTGCCAGCAGCCACGACAGGCAGAACCTAAATGAAAAACTGTTTTTT.